The clone carrying this TCR beta chain has more than one count but fewer than ten. Its antigen is not identified. The data were obtained in a study of T cell responses to AZD1222 COVID-19 vaccine. General study results and limits: In all cases, repertoires were sampled only after the peak T cell response.

Assay: immunoSEQ multiplex PCR; the TCRdb copy retains only in-frame clones and omits some. The table has about 120,000 clones, 90% seen once. CDR3 length equals 15 residues. Trimming shortened V by 2 bases and J by 6 bases, and 14 bases separated the two germline ends. Germline-derived CDR1 and CDR2 are MNHEY and SVGEGT. This sample comprised peripheral blood, obtained on day 0 of MenACWY control vaccination. This chain connects TRBV6-2 or TRBV6-3 to TRBJ1-5; TRBD1 might be the D (5 bases). The sequence was collected from an adult in good health. CDR3 in amino acids: CASSYGAGVPQPQHF. The CDR3 DNA is TGTGCCAGCAGTTACGGCGCGGGGGTTCCTCAGCCCCAGCATTTT.